The rows below give T cell receptor beta chains drawn from one sample of a study of resident and recirculating memory T cells in vitiligo. Assay used: immunoSEQ multiplex PCR; TCRdb lists only in-frame clones, some missing. The table shows 70,000 or so clones, with roughly nine tenths occurring only once. Sequenced input: blood. These receptors were taken from a male donor with vitiligo. The CDR3 runs from the conserved cysteine through the conserved F or W. The D gene is left open where the match is weak. Clone sizes are given selectively: once, few, many, or a class where the clone is expanded.

CDR3 DNA	CDR3 protein	J gene	D gene	V gene	CDR3 length	clone size
TGCGCCAGCAGCTCGGACTTCTACGAGCAGTACTTC	CASSSDFYEQYF	TRBJ2-7	.	TRBV5-1	12	.
TGCGCCAGCAGCCTGGGACAGGGGTATGATACGCAGTATTTT	CASSLGQGYDTQYF	TRBJ2-3	TRBD1	TRBV5-1	14	.
TGTGCCAGCAGCCGGGGGACAGGGGATTTTACCGGGGAGCTGTTTTTT	CASSRGTGDFTGELFF	TRBJ2-2	TRBD1	TRBV9	16	.
TGTGCCAGCAGTTTCCGACACGGCACCGGGGAGCTGTTTTTT	CASSFRHGTGELFF	TRBJ2-2	.	TRBV6-5	14	.
TGTGCCAGTAGTGCACGACAGGGGGCCTATCAGCCCCAGCATTTT	CASSARQGAYQPQHF	TRBJ1-5	TRBD1	TRBV19	15	once
TGCGCCAGCAGTCGCGAGGGCTCCGCTAATGAAAAACTGTTTTTT	CASSREGSANEKLFF	TRBJ1-4	.	TRBV23-1	15	.
TGTGCCAGCAGCTTATGGGGGGGCTTGATGAACACTGAAGCTTTCTTT	CASSLWGGLMNTEAFF	TRBJ1-1	.	TRBV7-9	16	.
TGTGCCAGTCAGCGGGGGGGTAGTCAAGAGACCCAGTACTTC	CASQRGGSQETQYF	TRBJ2-5	TRBD2	TRBV6-5	14	.
TGTGCCAGCAGCCTAACAGGGGCCCGGGACAGGGACACCTTC	CASSLTGARDRDTF	TRBJ1-2	TRBD1	TRBV14	14	.
TGTGCCAGCAGCTTAGAGACACGATCCTCTGGAAACACCATATATTTT	CASSLETRSSGNTIYF	TRBJ1-3	.	TRBV7-9	16	.
TGTGCTAGCAATCCGGGACTAGCGAGCCAAGAGACCCAGTACTTC	CASNPGLASQETQYF	TRBJ2-5	TRBD2	TRBV7-7	15	.
TGTGCCAGCAAAAGTTTACTACTCCAAGGCGGGGGTTCACCCTACGAGCAGTACTTC	CASKSLLLQGGGSPYEQYF	TRBJ2-7	TRBD2	TRBV27	19	.
TGTGCCAGCAGGGGGACAGGGGTGACTGAAGCTTTCTTT	CASRGTGVTEAFF	TRBJ1-1	TRBD1	TRBV2	13	.
TGTGCCAGTGGGGGACTAGCAGCCCCTGAGCAGTTCTTC	CASGGLAAPEQFF	TRBJ2-1	TRBD2	TRBV19	13	once
TGTGCCAGCAGTGGATCCCAGGGTGATAGCAATCAGCCCCAGCATTTT	CASSGSQGDSNQPQHF	TRBJ1-5	.	TRBV2	16	.
TGTGCCAGCAGTGAAGCGCAGGGGGCGGCGAGCAATCAGCCCCAGCATTTT	CASSEAQGAASNQPQHF	TRBJ1-5	TRBD1	TRBV6-1	17	.
TGTGCCAGCAGCTCCTTATGGGTAGCCGGTGAGCAGTTCTTC	CASSSLWVAGEQFF	TRBJ2-1	.	TRBV2	14	.
TGTGCCAGCTCACCCACGGACAGGGGAGGGGAGACCCAGTACTTC	CASSPTDRGGETQYF	TRBJ2-5	TRBD1	TRBV18	15	.
TGTGCCAGCAGCACCAGGGGGCTCACAGATACGCAGTATTTT	CASSTRGLTDTQYF	TRBJ2-3	TRBD1	TRBV7-9	14	.
TGCAGCGTTGGGGCACAGGGCTCCACGACCCTTAATGAAAAACTGTTTTTT	CSVGAQGSTTLNEKLFF	TRBJ1-4	.	TRBV29-1	17	.
TGTGCCAGCAGCTTAGTGGAGTCTTGGGCTGAAGCTTTCTTT	CASSLVESWAEAFF	TRBJ1-1	.	TRBV11-2	14	.
TGTGCCAGCCGAACAGGGGAACACTATAATTCACCCCTCCACTTT	CASRTGEHYNSPLHF	TRBJ1-6	TRBD1	TRBV6-1	15	.
TGTGCCAGCAGGGACGCTTCAGGGCACACCGGGGAGCTGTTTTTT	CASRDASGHTGELFF	TRBJ2-2	.	TRBV6-6	15	.
TGTGCCAGTTTCCTGGCAAGCTATGGCTACACCTTC	CASFLASYGYTF	TRBJ1-2	.	TRBV2	12	few
TGTGCCAGTAGCCCTAATAGCGGGGCTACCTACGAGCAGTACTTC	CASSPNSGATYEQYF	TRBJ2-7	TRBD2	TRBV19	15	.
TGCGCCAGCAGCTTGCAGGGTCTCTTAAATTCACCCCTCCACTTT	CASSLQGLLNSPLHF	TRBJ1-6	.	TRBV5-1	15	.
TGTGCCAGTGCAGGGGGAATCAACACAGATACGCAGTATTTT	CASAGGINTDTQYF	TRBJ2-3	TRBD1	TRBV28	14	.
TGTGCCAGCAGCGTAGTACCGGACAGGGGTTATGAGCAGTTCTTC	CASSVVPDRGYEQFF	TRBJ2-1	TRBD1	TRBV9	15	.
TGTGCCAGCAGCCCAATGGGGGGCACTGAAGCTTTCTTT	CASSPMGGTEAFF	TRBJ1-1	.	TRBV7-9	13	few
TGTGCCAGCAGCCCTACCGCGAGCAATCAGCCCCAGCATTTT	CASSPTASNQPQHF	TRBJ1-5	.	TRBV7-3	14	.
TGTGCCAGCAGTGTAACGGGACAGGGGAACGAGCAGTACTTC	CASSVTGQGNEQYF	TRBJ2-7	TRBD1	TRBV25-1	14	.
TGCGCCAGCAGTGAATACTCCAATTCACCCCTCCACTTT	CASSEYSNSPLHF	TRBJ1-6	.	TRBV10-2	13	.
TGTGCCAGTAGTATTACCCGGACAGGAAGAACCTATGGCTACACCTTC	CASSITRTGRTYGYTF	TRBJ1-2	TRBD1	TRBV19	16	.
TGTGCCAGCAGTTACCAGGGGAATAACTATGGCTACACCTTC	CASSYQGNNYGYTF	TRBJ1-2	.	TRBV6-5	14	.
TGTGCCAGCAGCCCGGGACAGGGGGTAAGCAATGAGCAGTTCTTC	CASSPGQGVSNEQFF	TRBJ2-1	TRBD1	TRBV7-3	15	.
TGTGCCAGCAGTTCGAGGCAACTCGGGGCTTTCTTT	CASSSRQLGAFF	TRBJ1-1	.	TRBV28	12	.
TGTGCCAGCAAAGGGGATGGGGTAGCGGGGGGGCCGGGGGACAATGAGCAGTTCTTC	CASKGDGVAGGPGDNEQFF	TRBJ2-1	TRBD2	TRBV27	19	.
TGCGCCAGCAGCTTGGGTGGACTAGCGGGGGCCGGGGAGCAGTACTTC	CASSLGGLAGAGEQYF	TRBJ2-7	TRBD2	TRBV5-1	16	.
TGTGCCAGCAGCTTGTCGCTAGCGGGGTACAATGAGCAGTTCTTC	CASSLSLAGYNEQFF	TRBJ2-1	TRBD2	TRBV7-3	15	.
TGTGCCAGCAGCCAAGATCGGGGGGGGGCCACAGATACGCAGTATTTT	CASSQDRGGATDTQYF	TRBJ2-3	TRBD2	TRBV4-2	16	.
TGTGCCAGCAGCCTCCCGAGCGGGGGGGCGGATGAGCAGTTCTTC	CASSLPSGGADEQFF	TRBJ2-1	TRBD2	TRBV7-3	15	.
TGTGCCAGTAGTATAGGTCCAGCGGGGGCTAGAGATTACGAGCAGTACTTC	CASSIGPAGARDYEQYF	TRBJ2-7	TRBD2	TRBV19	17	.
TGCGCCAGCAGCTTAGGGGGTAGCCCAGAGACCCAGTACTTC	CASSLGGSPETQYF	TRBJ2-5	.	TRBV5-1	14	.
TGTGCCAGCAGCTACAAGACTAGCGGGGACACAGATACGCAGTATTTT	CASSYKTSGDTDTQYF	TRBJ2-3	TRBD2	TRBV13	16	.
TGTGCCAGCAGTTACGGGACAGGGTATTACGAGCAGTACTTC	CASSYGTGYYEQYF	TRBJ2-7	TRBD1	TRBV6-5	14	.
TGTGCCAGCAGTTTGACAGAGGCCTATAATTCACCCCTCCACTTT	CASSLTEAYNSPLHF	TRBJ1-6	.	TRBV27	15	.